This T cell receptor (beta chain) came from a study of cytomegalovirus exposure and HLA in healthy donors. Primers: 60 Vbeta forward and 13 Jbeta reverse. This table comes from immunoSEQ multiplex PCR, and its TCRdb copy is limited to in-frame clones, with some not included. Among about 160,000 clones listed, roughly 82% were seen once. The receptor was isolated from a woman between 50 and 59 years old in good health and CMV-seropositive. The sample was PBMCs.

In DNA form, the CDR3 reads TGTGCCAGCAGTGGTCCCCGTCAGCCCCAGCATTTT. Its translation is CASSGPRQPQHF. The V gene is TRBV2, the J gene TRBJ1-5; D remains unclear. V lost 4 bases and J lost 6, with 7 bases in between. The CDR3 is 12 residues long. Germline V gene sequence: CDR1 SNHLY, CDR2 FYNNEI.